The present TCR beta chain was sequenced within a study of cytomegalovirus exposure and HLA in healthy donors. Notes on the study in general: One cluster of highly shared sequence variants probably arose as a sequencing artifact. Indistinguishability led to the exclusion of some V segments, TRBV6-2 and TRBV6-3 included.

Of note for this clone: Its cognate antigen is unknown.

The PCR ran on 60 Vbeta and 13 Jbeta primers. The table came from immunoSEQ multiplex PCR; TCRdb's copy has only in-frame clones and leaves some out. The table shows 200,000 to 300,000 clones, with around 84% occurring only once. The V gene's germline CDR1 is MGHDK and CDR2 SYGVNS. The CDR3 has 11 residues. V was cut by 8 bases and J by 4 bases, with 6 bases left in between. This clonotype originated in a girl aged 2 to 10 in good health and CMV-seronegative. The chain has TRBV25-1 and TRBJ2-1, with D maybe TRBD2 (5 bases). Sequencing was performed on PBMCs. The CDR3 bases are TGTGCCAGCGAGGGATACAATGAGCAGTTCTTC. It encodes CASEGYNEQFF. Full variable domain (remainder filled in from reference TRBV25-1 and TRBJ2-1): EADIYQTPRYLVIGTGKKITLECSQTMGHDKMYWYQQDPGMELHLIHYSYGVNSTEKGDLSSESTVSRIRTEHFPLTLESARPSHTSQYLCASEGYNEQFFGPGTRLTVL.